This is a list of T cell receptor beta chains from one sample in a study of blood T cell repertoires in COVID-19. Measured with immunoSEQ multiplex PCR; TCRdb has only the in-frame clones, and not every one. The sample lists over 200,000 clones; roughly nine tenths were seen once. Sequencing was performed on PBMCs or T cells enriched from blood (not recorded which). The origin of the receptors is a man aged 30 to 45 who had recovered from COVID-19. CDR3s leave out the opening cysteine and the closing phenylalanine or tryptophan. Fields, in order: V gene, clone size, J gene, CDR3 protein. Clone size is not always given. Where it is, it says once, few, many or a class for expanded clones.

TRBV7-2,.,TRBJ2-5,ASSLVPQGPQETQY
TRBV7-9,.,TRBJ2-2,ASSSAATGELF
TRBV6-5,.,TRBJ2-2,ASSYFGGTGELF
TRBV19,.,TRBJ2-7,ASSGTGGGYYEQY
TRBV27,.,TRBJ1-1,ASGTVRVTEAF
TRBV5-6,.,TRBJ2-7,ASSSYSEQY
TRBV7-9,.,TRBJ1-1,ASSLEGGPNTEAF
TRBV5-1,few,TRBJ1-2,ASSLVTHYGYT
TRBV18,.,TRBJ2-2,ASSLGRDRGVGELF
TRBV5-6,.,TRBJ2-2,ASSPTANTGELF
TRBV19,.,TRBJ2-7,ASSIGQNYEQY
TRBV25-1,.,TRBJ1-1,ASMGAGGTEAF
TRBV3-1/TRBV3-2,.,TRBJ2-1,ASSQTDNEQF
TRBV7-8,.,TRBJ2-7,ASSLAQGLEQY
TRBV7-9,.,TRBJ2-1,ASESLGLLDEQF
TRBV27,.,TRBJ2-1,ASKIYRASYNEQF
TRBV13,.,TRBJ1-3,ASSLWGRGTNS
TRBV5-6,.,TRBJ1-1,ASSSGGELNTEAF
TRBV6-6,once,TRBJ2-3,ASSYQRGRTDTQY
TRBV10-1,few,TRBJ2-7,ASSPGQGPTEQY
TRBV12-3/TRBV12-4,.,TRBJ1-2,ASSLGQGYGYT
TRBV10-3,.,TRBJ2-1,ASIDLNNEQF
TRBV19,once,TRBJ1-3,ASSQQGIPPGNTIY
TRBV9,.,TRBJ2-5,ASSGQRLAGGQETQY
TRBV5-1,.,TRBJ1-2,ASSLDIPSGGYT
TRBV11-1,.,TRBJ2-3,ASSDGGSTDTQY
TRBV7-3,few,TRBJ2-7,ASSSRQGSGYEQY
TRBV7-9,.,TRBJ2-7,ASSPPLAGAAYEQY
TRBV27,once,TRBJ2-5,ASRGLTERETQY
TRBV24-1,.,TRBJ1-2,ATSGQRGYGYT
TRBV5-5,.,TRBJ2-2,ASSLRRTENTGELF
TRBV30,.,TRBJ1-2,AWSDTGLGYGYT
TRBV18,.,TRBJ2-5,ASSPMGTRTGQETQY
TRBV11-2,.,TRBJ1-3,ASSRTGTGATYTIY
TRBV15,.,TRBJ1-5,ATSSPGLPQH
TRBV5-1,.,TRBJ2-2,ASSLAQGRGRTGELF
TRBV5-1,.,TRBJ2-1,ASSLAAGLAGSVIANEQF
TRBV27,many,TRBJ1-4,ASSPPGTFGTTNEKLF
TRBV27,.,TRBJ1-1,ASSLTQGQAF
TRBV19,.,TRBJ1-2,ASSMPARRDFYGYT
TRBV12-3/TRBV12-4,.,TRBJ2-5,ASTTTVKETQY
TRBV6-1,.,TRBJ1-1,ASSDEFNGNTEAF